This entry lists 16 T cell receptor beta chains sequenced from one sample in a study of blood T cell repertoires in COVID-19. Sequencing used immunoSEQ multiplex PCR; TCRdb keeps in-frame clones, though not all of them. The sample lists about 200,000 clones; roughly 90% were seen once. Sequencing was performed on peripheral blood. All receptors derive from a man under 40 who had recovered from COVID-19.

The chain has TRBV12-3 or TRBV12-4 and TRBJ2-1; no reliable D call. The CDR3 length is 13 residues. V lost 8 bases and J 1 base, leaving 9 bases between the germline ends. The CDR3 loop reads CASGALSYNEQFF. The CDR3 bases are TGTGCCAGCGGAGCCCTTTCCTACAATGAGCAGTTCTTC.

V usage is TRBV13 and J usage is TRBJ2-1; 9 positions match TRBD2. This CDR3 spans 15 amino acids. Unmatched junction bases numbered 5, after V lost 1 base and J lost 7 bases. Germline V gives CDR1 PRHDT, CDR2 FYEKMQ (reference sequence). The CDR3: CASSLEAGGRNEQFF. Written as DNA, the CDR3 is TGTGCCAGCAGCTTAGAGGCGGGGGGGCGGAATGAGCAGTTCTTC. The entire variable domain, with the rest obtained from reference TRBV13 and TRBJ2-1, is as follows: AAGVIQSPRHLIKEKRETATLKCYPIPRHDTVYWYQQGPGQDPQFLISFYEKMQSDKGSIPDRFSAQQFSDYHSELNMSSLELGDSALYFCASSLEAGGRNEQFFGPGTRLTVL.

The chain recombines TRBV10-3 with TRBJ2-3, with TRBD1 as a possible D gene (6 bases). This CDR3 comprises 14 residues. The V and J ends lost 7 bases and 2 bases respectively, with 13 bases between them. Germline assignment: CDR1 ENHRY and CDR2 SYGVKD. CDR3 DNA sequence: TGTGCCATCAATAGGGGACAAATCACAGATACGCAGTATTTT. Its translation is CAINRGQITDTQYF.

This clone was found a few times. Here the CDR3 reads CASSSGGRQPQHF. Here the CDR3 DNA reads TGCGCCAGCAGTTCAGGGGGCAGGCAGCCCCAGCATTTT. The V gene is TRBV10-1, the J gene TRBJ1-5, with TRBD1 identical over 8 bases. Germline CDR1 WNHNN, CDR2 SYGVQD (reference sequence). The trim removed 5 bases at V and 7 bases at J, leaving 4 bases unmatched. There are 13 residues in the CDR3.

The chain combines TRBV18 with TRBJ1-2; D uncertain. Germline V CDR1 and CDR2: KGHSH, LQKENI. Trimming removed 3 bases at V and 3 bases at J, with 11 bases between. This CDR3 is 14 amino acids long. The chain's CDR3 is CASSPYGDDYGYTF. DNA of the CDR3: TGTGCCAGCTCACCTTACGGGGATGACTATGGCTACACCTTC.

This CDR3 is CASSRDRARNSPLHF. The CDR3 DNA is TGTGCCAGCAGCCGAGACAGGGCCCGAAATTCACCCCTCCACTTT. The V and J genes are TRBV14 and TRBJ1-6, with TRBD1 matching 7 bases. V lost 4 bases and J lost 7; bases outside the gene matches: 7. Germline V lookup: CDR1 SGHDN, CDR2 FVKESK. This CDR3 comprises 15 residues.

The chain employs TRBV5-1 and TRBJ2-7; 7 positions agree with TRBD1. V was clipped by 5 bases and J by 1 base; unmatched bases: 6. Germline CDR1 reads SGHRS; CDR2 reads YFSETQ. This CDR3 region has 14 residues. CDR3 coding DNA: TGCGCCAGCAGTACCCGGGACAGTTCCTACGAGCAGTACTTC. Amino acid sequence: CASSTRDSSYEQYF.

The rearrangement joins TRBV19 to TRBJ2-5; 14 bases map to TRBD2. This CDR3 region has 17 residues. CDR1 is LNHDA, CDR2 SQIVND, per germline (reference sequence). J lost 1 base, V lost 3 bases, and 4 bases had no gene match. CDR3 sequence: CASSIIGTSGGQETQYF. The CDR3 nucleotides are TGTGCCAGTAGTATTATCGGGACTAGCGGGGGCCAAGAGACCCAGTACTTC.

This clone was observed a single time. J is TRBJ1-2 and V is TRBV5-6, with 7 nucleotides matching TRBD1. Germline assignment: CDR1 SGHDT and CDR2 YYEEEE. CDR3 length: 15 amino acids. J was trimmed by 7 bases and V by 0 bases; bases with no gene match: 9. Here the CDR3 DNA reads TGTGCCAGCAGCTTGGACCCACAGGGGTCCGGTGGCTACACCTTC. Translated: CASSLDPQGSGGYTF.

This rearrangement joins TRBV12-3 or TRBV12-4 to TRBJ1-1; D not resolved. There are 13 residues in the CDR3. V was cut by 1 base and J by 6 bases, with 9 bases left in between. CDR3 loop: CASSLVRSAEAFF. In nucleotides, the CDR3 is TGTGCCAGCAGTTTAGTTAGATCTGCTGAAGCTTTCTTT.

This clone was seen more than once but under ten times. The chain has TRBV6-4 and TRBJ2-3, with TRBD2 matching 16 bases. The trim removed 4 bases at V and 6 bases at J, leaving 7 bases unmatched. CDR1 is MRHNA and CDR2 is SNTAGT in the germline V gene. This CDR3 is 17 amino acids long. Here the CDR3 reads CASSAEGTSGGADTQYF. The CDR3 nucleotides read TGTGCCAGCAGTGCCGAAGGGACTAGCGGGGGGGCGGATACGCAGTATTTT.

The chain has TRBV6-2 or TRBV6-3 and TRBJ1-5, with TRBD1 identical over 8 bases. J lost 1 base, V lost 2 bases, and 7 bases had no gene match. Germline V gives CDR1 MNHEY, CDR2 SVGEGT. This CDR3 spans 17 amino acids. The CDR3 DNA reads as TGTGCCAGCAGTTACGCGGGACAGGATGGAAGCAATCAGCCCCAGCATTTT. Translation gives CASSYAGQDGSNQPQHF.

The chain is built from TRBV3-1 (or the pseudogene TRBV3-2) and TRBJ2-7, with D tentatively TRBD1 (5 bases). V was pared by 1 base and J by 1 base, with 14 bases between. The CDR3 totals 16 residues. The germline gives CDR1 LGHDT, CDR2 YNNKEL (reference sequence). Here the CDR3 reads CASSQVVTDVSYEQYF. CDR3 bases: TGTGCCAGCAGCCAAGTGGTGACAGACGTTTCCTACGAGCAGTACTTC.

The chain links TRBV6-5 to TRBJ1-2; D possibly corresponds to TRBD1 (6 bases). There are 16 residues in the CDR3. Germline V gene sequence: CDR1 MNHEY, CDR2 SVGAGI. Trimming shortened V by 3 bases and J by 9 bases, and 23 bases separated the two germline ends. The CDR3 region has the DNA TGTGCCAGCAGTTATAGAGGGGGGGTGACCGTTAGGAGCTACACCTTC. Amino acids: CASSYRGGVTVRSYTF.

This clone occurred once. The CDR3 loop is CASSNRVYTGELFF. The CDR3 nucleotides read TGTGCCAGCAGTAACAGAGTCTACACCGGGGAGCTGTTTTTT. The chain couples TRBV27 to TRBJ2-2; D uncertain. In germline, CDR1 is MNHEY, CDR2 SMNVEV (reference sequence). Trimming pared 5 bases from V and 3 bases from J, leaving 10 bases between. CDR3 length equals 14 residues.

The table lists this clone with a count of one. This rearrangement joins TRBV24-1 to TRBJ2-7; 8 bases match TRBD2. CDR1 is KGHDR and CDR2 is SFDVKD in the germline V gene. CDR3 length: 13 residues. After removal of 7 bases from V and 6 bases from J, the junction contained 7 bases not matched to a gene. CDR3 sequence: CATSGRGAGEQYF. The CDR3 DNA follows: TGTGCCACCAGCGGGAGGGGGGCCGGCGAGCAGTACTTC.